Included here is one T cell receptor beta chain sequence, with context. Its antigen is as yet unknown. One base separates it from a far larger clone, so it is likely a read error. These data are taken from a study of T cells after posttransplantation cyclophosphamide. Study results and caveats: TRB clonality was highly associated with recipient CMV seropositivity and reactivation. Later blood repertoires were often dominated by clones from the donor CD8+ memory compartment. Tissue-infiltrating T cells from skin or gut overlapped little with blood T cells.

The protocol was immunoSEQ multiplex PCR, while the TCRdb copy is restricted to in-frame clones and leaves out a portion. The data show 3,000 to 4,500 clones, with about four fifths seen just once and 55% to 60% held by the top ten. Controls had myeloablative marrow grafts with methotrexate and calcineurin inhibitor, sampled at 1 year. This CDR3 contains 15 residues. Germline V gene sequence: CDR1 SGHRS, CDR2 YFSETQ. V dropped 9 bases and J dropped 2 bases, with 20 bases sitting between them. The rearrangement links TRBV5-1 to TRBJ1-1; tentative D call: TRBD1 (6 bases). This TCR was recovered from a female patient between 50 and 59 years old who received an allogeneic stem cell transplant from an unrelated donor, was CMV-positive, and had acute and chronic GVHD. Some of the T cells may derive from the graft donor. Material: PBMCs, obtained after allogeneic stem cell transplant with calcineurin inhibitor and methotrexate. Here the CDR3 reads CAIRYRVVDNTEAFF. CDR3 DNA: TGCGCCATCAGGTACAGGGTCGTGGATAACACTGAAGCTTTCTTT.